One and the same sample provided the 21 T cell receptor beta chains below, sequenced in a study of identical twins. TCRdb fed the 5' RACE reads into MiXCR, producing one record per CDR3 protein. The table has approximately 680,000 distinct CDR3 sequences, about 7.6% seen once. These same records also appear under a second study, on yellow fever vaccine responses in identical twins.

Sequencing was performed on PBMCs. These receptors all stem from a woman aged 18-35 years in good health.

The V and J genes are TRBV15 and TRBJ2-1; 9 nucleotides align to TRBD2. The CDR3 is 17 amino acids. The germline V gene encodes CDR1 LNHNV and CDR2 YYDKDF (reference sequence). After removal of 7 bases from V and 4 bases from J, the junction contained 14 bases not matched to a gene. As DNA, the CDR3 is TGTGCCACCACCGACCTCGGTAGCGGGAGAAGATACAATGAGCAGTTCTTC. Residues: CATTDLGSGRRYNEQFF.

J is TRBJ2-7 and V is TRBV7-6; tentatively, D is TRBD2 (5 bases). V was shortened by 1 base and J by 3 bases, with 13 bases between the two germline ends. Germline lookup yields CDR1 SGHVS and CDR2 FNYEAQ. CDR3 length: 15 amino acids. As DNA, the CDR3 is TGTGCCAGCAGCTTAGAGGTGGGAGAAAGCTACGAGCAGTACTTC. Its protein product is CASSLEVGESYEQYF.

This clonotype was seen more than once but under ten times. This rearrangement joins TRBV18 to TRBJ2-3, with D perhaps TRBD2 (6 bases). The CDR3 consists of 16 residues. V lost 6 bases and J lost 3, with 19 bases in between. CDR1 is KGHSH, CDR2 LQKENI, per germline. Here the CDR3 DNA reads TGTGCCAGCTCGACCACCGGGGGAGGAGGTACAGATACGCAGTATTTT. Residues: CASSTTGGGGTDTQYF.

This clonotype has more than one count but fewer than ten. The CDR3 loop reads CASRPPGETQYF. The CDR3 DNA sequence: TGTGCCAGCAGACCTCCGGGGGAGACCCAGTACTTC. This chain links TRBV6-5 with TRBJ2-5, with a weak D call TRBD2 (5 bases). The CDR3 covers 12 residues. V gave up 6 bases and J gave up 5 bases, with 10 bases separating them. The germline gives CDR1 MNHEY, CDR2 SVGAGI.

This clonotype came up a few times. The chain recombines TRBV3-1 with TRBJ2-2; 7 bases fit TRBD2. Germline CDR1 and CDR2: LGHDT and YNNKEL (reference sequence). J gave up 6 bases and V 0 bases, and 4 bases lay outside the gene matches. The CDR3 is 15 amino acids. For the CDR3, the DNA is TGTGCCAGCAGCCAAGATGGGGGGGTCGCCGGGGAGCTGTTTTTT. Its protein is CASSQDGGVAGELFF.

This chain joins TRBV19 and TRBJ1-4; D is unclear. From germline, CDR1 is LNHDA and CDR2 SQIVND (reference sequence). V was clipped by 7 bases and J by 8 bases, with 14 bases between them. The CDR3 contains 13 residues. CDR3 amino acids: CASTWATTEKLFF. The CDR3, as DNA: TGTGCCAGTACCTGGGCCACGACCGAAAAACTGTTTTTT.

This clonotype has a handful of counts. The chain combines TRBV4-1 with TRBJ1-2, with a weak D call TRBD1 (5 bases). CDR1 is MGHRA and CDR2 is YSYEKL in the germline V gene. The V gene lost 2 bases and the J gene lost 2 bases, with 15 bases spanning the gap. This CDR3 contains 16 residues. The CDR3 DNA reads TGCGCCAGCAGCCAACAAAGCCCCGACAGAAACTATGGCTACACCTTC. This codes for CASSQQSPDRNYGYTF.

The V and J genes are TRBV20-1 and TRBJ2-1; D is undetermined. The V gene's germline CDR1 is DFQATT and CDR2 SNEGSKA (reference sequence). The CDR3 totals 14 residues. V was shortened by 4 bases and J by 0 bases, with 10 bases between the two germline ends. The CDR3 reads CSAIVLYSYNEQFF. CDR3 in DNA: TGCAGTGCTATCGTTTTATACTCCTACAATGAGCAGTTCTTC.

This chain links TRBV10-3 with TRBJ1-3; no definite D call. V shed 2 bases and J shed 2 bases, with 10 bases lying between them. Germline assignment: CDR1 ENHRY and CDR2 SYGVKD. CDR3 length equals 15 residues. CDR3 nucleotides: TGTGCCATCAGTGAGCCGATGGGAGCTGGAAACACCATATATTTT. It yields the protein CAISEPMGAGNTIYF.

This clonotype was detected many times. The V call is TRBV5-1, the J call TRBJ2-7; a weak D match, TRBD1 (6 bases). Germline V gene lookup returns CDR1 SGHRS and CDR2 YFSETQ. With 4 bases removed from V and 2 bases from J, the gap between germline ends came to 10 bases. This CDR3 has 13 amino acids. The CDR3 loop is CASSQGQTYEQYF. The CDR3 DNA is TGCGCCAGCAGCCAAGGACAGACCTACGAGCAGTACTTC.

This clonotype was detected ten times or more. The chain uses TRBV4-1 and TRBJ2-1; D remains unclear. CDR1 and CDR2 (germline): MGHRA, YSYEKL. The V end lost 4 bases, the J end lost 9 bases, and 19 bases lay between the germline ends. This CDR3 is 15 amino acids long. The CDR3 DNA reads TGCGCCAGCAGCCGGGAATCCACCCCCGGCTTTGAGCAGTTCTTC. Amino acids: CASSRESTPGFEQFF.

V is TRBV5-6 and J is TRBJ2-7; D might be TRBD2 (5 bases). The germline V gene has CDR1 SGHDT and CDR2 YYEEEE. With 2 bases removed from V and 6 bases from J, the gap between germline ends came to 9 bases. The CDR3 has 12 amino acids. CDR3 sequence reads: CASSLPRGEQYV. The CDR3 coding sequence is TGTGCCAGCAGCTTACCTCGGGGCGAGCAGTACGTC.

The chain has TRBV11-2 and TRBJ2-3, with unresolved D. This CDR3 is 16 amino acids long. Trimming left V 0 bases short and J 4 bases short, with 14 bases between. Germline V gene sequence: CDR1 SGHAT, CDR2 FQNNGV. The CDR3 DNA sequence: TGTGCCAGCAGCTTAGATACCCCATTCGTGGCAGATACGCAGTATTTT. This sequence encodes CASSLDTPFVADTQYF.

The chain uses TRBV5-1 and TRBJ2-1, with a tentative D call TRBD2 (5 bases). This CDR3 contains 14 residues. Germline V gene lookup returns CDR1 SGHRS and CDR2 YFSETQ. Trimming removed 9 bases from V and 0 bases from J, with 13 bases in between. The DNA for the CDR3 is TGCGCCACCAAAGTAGGGAGCTCCTACAATGAGCAGTTCTTC. Translating gives CATKVGSSYNEQFF. Looking up the rest from reference TRBV5-1 and TRBJ2-1 gives the full variable domain: KAGVTQTPRYLIKTRGQQVTLSCSPISGHRSVSWYQQTPGQGLQFLFEYFSETQRNKGNFPGRFSGRQFSNSRSEMNVSTLELGDSALYLCATKVGSSYNEQFFGPGTRLTVL.

V and J are TRBV29-1 and TRBJ1-3; D uncertain. The CDR3 consists of 16 residues. Germline V CDR1 and CDR2: SQVTM, ANQGSEA. Trimming stripped 0 bases from V and 1 base from J, with 13 bases between. In nucleotides, the CDR3 is TGCAGCGTTGAAGATGAGCGGGGATGGTCTGGAAACACCATATATTTT. Translated: CSVEDERGWSGNTIYF.

This sequence joins TRBV2 and TRBJ1-3; 7 nucleotides match TRBD1. Germline V gives CDR1 SNHLY, CDR2 FYNNEI. V gave up 5 bases and J gave up 8 bases; unmatched junction bases: 9. The CDR3 runs to 14 residues. CDR3 loop: CASSRQGPGDTIYF. DNA for the CDR3: TGTGCCAGCAGTAGACAGGGCCCGGGGGACACCATATATTTT. The variable domain in full, completed from reference TRBV2 and TRBJ1-3, reads EPEVTQTPSHQVTQMGQEVILRCVPISNHLYFYWYRQILGQKVEFLVSFYNNEISEKSEIFDDQFSVERPDGSNFTLKIRSTKLEDSAMYFCASSRQGPGDTIYFGEGSWLTVV.

This clonotype showed up just a few times. The rearrangement links TRBV7-2 to TRBJ2-5; TRBD1 aligns across 9 bases. Germline V gene data show CDR1 as SGHTA and CDR2 as FQGNSA. The trim removed 2 bases at V and 7 bases at J, leaving 11 bases unmatched. This CDR3 has 16 amino acids. CDR3 in amino acids: CASSLTGTGYSVTQYF. For the CDR3, the DNA is TGTGCCAGCAGCTTAACCGGGACAGGGTATTCAGTGACCCAGTACTTC.

This clonotype was counted at least ten times. The chain links TRBV20-1 to TRBJ1-1; D not certain. Germline V gene sequence: CDR1 DFQATT, CDR2 SNEGSKA (reference sequence). The germline V and J ends were trimmed by 3 bases and 6 bases, with 8 bases remaining between them. The CDR3 covers 11 residues. The CDR3 region is CSASTFSEAFF. CDR3 nucleotides: TGCAGTGCTAGTACTTTCTCTGAAGCTTTCTTT.

This clonotype showed up many times. This chain connects TRBV12-3 or TRBV12-4 to TRBJ1-2; D gene uncertain. Trimming removed 2 bases from V and 4 bases from J, with 2 bases in between. The CDR3 length is 11 residues. The CDR3 nucleotides are TGTGCCAGCAGTTTAAGCTATGGCTACACCTTC. Amino acids: CASSLSYGYTF.

This clonotype came up a few times. The chain carries TRBV11-1 and TRBJ1-1; no clear D. Germline-derived CDR1 and CDR2 are SGHAT and FQDESV (reference sequence). The CDR3 has 17 residues. Trimming left V 2 bases short and J 4 bases short, with 20 bases between. The CDR3: CASSLNTAFAGSTEAFF. CDR3 DNA sequence: TGTGCCAGCAGCTTAAATACGGCTTTCGCCGGGAGCACTGAAGCTTTCTTT.

The chain links TRBV10-3 to TRBJ2-2; TRBD1 matches at 9 bases. The germline CDR1 and CDR2 sequences are ENHRY and SYGVKD. The CDR3 spans 15 residues. V lost 4 bases, J lost 6 bases, and 6 bases stayed unmatched. Written as DNA, the CDR3 is TGTGCCATCAGTGCCGGGACAGGGCGGCCCGGGGAGCTGTTTTTT. This gives the protein CAISAGTGRPGELFF.